This T cell receptor beta chain was retrieved from a study of blood T cell repertoires in COVID-19. Study in general: Nucleic acid was either cDNA or gDNA, and it came from T cells, B-cell-depleted T cells, or PBMCs.

The germline CDR1 and CDR2 sequences are LNHDA and SQIVND (reference sequence). There are 16 residues in the CDR3. Losses at the gene ends were 6 bases for V and 2 bases for J; bases not matched to a gene: 6. Adults between about 18 and 89 years of age took part from about two dozen US areas. Either two negative PCRs, clearance, or symptom resolution qualified Cohort 3 donors as recovered. This clone was counted a single time. Assay: immunoSEQ multiplex PCR; the TCRdb copy retains only in-frame clones and omits some. The sample holds under 150,000 clones, approximately 86% seen once. What was sequenced was PBMCs or T cells enriched from blood (not recorded which). The TCR sequence derives from a woman in her 50s who had recovered from COVID-19. The rearrangement links TRBV19 to TRBJ2-3, with TRBD2 identical over 12 bases. Here the CDR3 reads CASSPTSGGNTDTQYF. In DNA, the CDR3 is TGTGCCAGTAGCCCGACTAGCGGGGGCAACACAGATACGCAGTATTTT.